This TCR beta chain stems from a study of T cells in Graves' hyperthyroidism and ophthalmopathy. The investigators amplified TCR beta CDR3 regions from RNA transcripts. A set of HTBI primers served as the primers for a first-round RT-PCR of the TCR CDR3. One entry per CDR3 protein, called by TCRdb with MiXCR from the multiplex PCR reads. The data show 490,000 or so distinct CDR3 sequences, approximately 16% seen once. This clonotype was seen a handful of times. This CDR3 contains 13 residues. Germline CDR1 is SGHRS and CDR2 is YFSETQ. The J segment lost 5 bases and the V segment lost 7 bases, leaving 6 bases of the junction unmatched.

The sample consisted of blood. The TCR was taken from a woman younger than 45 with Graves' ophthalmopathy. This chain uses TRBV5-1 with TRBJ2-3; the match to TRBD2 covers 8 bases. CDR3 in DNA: TGCGCCAGCGAAGCGGGAGATGGAGATACGCAGTATTTT. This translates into CASEAGDGDTQYF.